The next 23 T cell receptor beta chains were all read from a single sample in a study of technical replicates of blood from a handful of donors. The assay was immunoSEQ multiplex PCR, and TCRdb's table has in-frame clones only and misses some. Here the sample spans over 80,000 clones, around 96% being singletons. Material for sequencing was T cells isolated from PBMCs. The receptor set was obtained from a human donor in good health.

This chain joins TRBV29-1 and TRBJ2-2; D remains unclear. The CDR3 is made up of 12 amino acids. V shed 6 bases and J shed 3 bases, with 8 bases lying between them. In germline, CDR1 is SQVTM, CDR2 ANQGSEA. The CDR3 sequence is CSVYRDTGELFF. DNA of the CDR3: TGCAGCGTCTACCGGGACACCGGGGAGCTGTTTTTT.

This sequence joins TRBV19 and TRBJ1-3, with D perhaps matching TRBD1 (6 bases). The V gene's germline CDR1 is LNHDA and CDR2 SQIVND (reference sequence). The CDR3 extends over 13 amino acids. Trimming took 3 bases from V and 8 from J, leaving 11 bases between them. CDR3 DNA sequence: TGTGCCAGTAGTATGTCCAGGGGAGACACCATATATTTT. This encodes CASSMSRGDTIYF.

This chain links TRBV14 with TRBJ1-2; no firm D call. Germline V lookup: CDR1 SGHDN, CDR2 FVKESK. The CDR3 covers 13 residues. V lost 1 base, J lost 1 base, and 4 bases lay in between. The CDR3 DNA reads TGTGCCAGCAGCCAAGCATTTAACTATGGCTACACCTTC. Its translation: CASSQAFNYGYTF.

The chain is built from TRBV6-5 and TRBJ2-7; D gene ambiguous. The CDR3 extends over 14 amino acids. V lost 5 bases and J lost 3, with 14 bases in between. The germline gives CDR1 MNHEY, CDR2 SVGAGI. The CDR3 loop is CASSRVAGVYEQYF. The DNA of the CDR3 is TGTGCCAGCAGTCGGGTGGCTGGAGTCTACGAGCAGTACTTC.

The rearrangement links TRBV4-2 to TRBJ2-1, with TRBD2 identical over 8 bases. Germline V gene sequence: CDR1 LGHNA, CDR2 YNFKEQ. V lost 4 bases and J lost 7; bases outside the gene matches: 6. The CDR3 runs 14 residues. The CDR3 spells CASSPGLGGNEQFF. The CDR3 nucleotides read TGTGCCAGCAGCCCGGGACTAGGGGGGAATGAGCAGTTCTTC.

The chain carries TRBV5-1 and TRBJ2-1, with 13 bases lining up with TRBD2. Germline CDR1 reads SGHRS; CDR2 reads YFSETQ. This CDR3 has 16 residues. The V gene end was trimmed by 2 bases and the J gene end by 10 bases; junction bases not matched to a gene: 9. This CDR3 reads CASSFLGTSGIGEQFF. CDR3 DNA: TGCGCCAGCAGCTTTCTCGGGACTAGCGGGATAGGCGAGCAGTTCTTC.

This clone was seen once. This chain connects TRBV11-2 to TRBJ2-5, with a weak D call TRBD2 (5 bases). The CDR3 is 17 amino acids. CDR1 is SGHAT and CDR2 is FQNNGV in the germline V gene. Deletions cut 1 base from V and 2 bases from J, with 17 bases between. The DNA for the CDR3 is TGTGCCAGCAGCTTAGGGACTGGCGGAGACCTTCAAGAGACCCAGTACTTC. It yields the protein CASSLGTGGDLQETQYF. Using reference TRBV11-2 and TRBJ2-5 for the parts outside the CDR3, the full variable domain is EAGVAQSPRYKIIEKRQSVAFWCNPISGHATLYWYQQILGQGPKLLIQFQNNGVVDDSQLPKDRFSAERLKGVDSTLKIQPAKLEDSAVYLCASSLGTGGDLQETQYFGPGTRLLVL.

This clone was detected only once. The V and J genes are TRBV19 and TRBJ2-4, with D possibly matching TRBD2 (5 bases). Germline CDR1 and CDR2: LNHDA and SQIVND (reference sequence). This CDR3 is 14 amino acids long. The ends were cut back, 3 bases at V and 7 bases at J, with 13 bases in the middle. In nucleotides, the CDR3 is TGTGCCAGTAGTATTGAGCAGGAGGAGAACATTCAGTACTTC. It is translated as CASSIEQEENIQYF.

DNA for the CDR3: TGTGCCTGGCAGGGGGCAAGAGAGACCCAGTACTTC. Its translation is CAWQGARETQYF. The rearrangement links TRBV30 to TRBJ2-5; 8 bases match TRBD1. V lost 5 bases to trimming and J lost 4 bases; unmatched junction nucleotides: 3. CDR1 is GTSNPN, CDR2 SVGIG, per germline (reference sequence). The CDR3 is 12 residues long.

V usage is TRBV15 and J usage is TRBJ2-7; D gene unclear. CDR3 length: 15 residues. Germline loops: CDR1 LNHNV, CDR2 YYDKDF (reference sequence). The V end was cut by 1 base, the J end by 2 bases, with 12 bases between. DNA for the CDR3: TGTGCCACCAGCAGAGCGATGGGCTCCGCCTACGAGCAGTACTTC. It yields the protein CATSRAMGSAYEQYF.

The chain's CDR3 is CASSLARDGYTF. CDR3 sequence (DNA): TGTGCCAGCAGCTTAGCCAGGGATGGCTACACCTTC. The rearrangement links TRBV7-8 to TRBJ1-2; TRBD1 is a possible D gene (5 bases). The V end was cut by 0 bases, the J end by 6 bases, with 5 bases between. Germline values: CDR1 SGHVS, CDR2 FQNEAQ. CDR3 length: 12 residues. The full variable domain, rest sourced from reference TRBV7-8 and TRBJ1-2, is GAGVSQSPRYKVAKRGQDVALRCDPISGHVSLFWYQQALGQGPEFLTYFQNEAQLDKSGLPSDRFFAERPEGSVSTLKIQRTQQEDSAVYLCASSLARDGYTFGSGTRLTVV.

The V call is TRBV19, the J call TRBJ2-7, with TRBD2 as a possible D gene (6 bases). The CDR3 has 13 residues. V was cut by 4 bases and J by 1 base, with 8 bases left in between. Germline V gives CDR1 LNHDA, CDR2 SQIVND (reference sequence). The CDR3 bases are TGTGCCAGTAGTAGCGGGGAGTCCTACGAGCAGTACTTC. It encodes CASSSGESYEQYF.

The rearrangement links TRBV9 to TRBJ1-1; 9 bases map to TRBD1. From germline, CDR1 is SGDLS and CDR2 YYNGEE. This CDR3 region has 16 residues. V lost 3 bases and J lost 6; bases outside the gene matches: 12. CDR3 DNA: TGTGCCAGCAGCGCCATCCACAGGGGGCTCGGGGCTGAAGCTTTCTTT. This gives the protein CASSAIHRGLGAEAFF.

The chain employs TRBV11-2 and TRBJ1-2; perhaps TRBD1 as D (6 bases). Germline V CDR1 and CDR2: SGHAT, FQNNGV. Between the trimmed V and J ends, which lost 8 bases and 4 bases, there was a span of 26 bases. The CDR3 length is 17 residues. CDR3 in amino acids: CASDRSGGASSIYGYTF. The CDR3 nucleotides read TGTGCCAGCGACCGTTCTGGGGGCGCCTCTTCTATCTATGGCTACACCTTC. Complete variable domain (other parts from reference TRBV11-2 and TRBJ1-2): EAGVAQSPRYKIIEKRQSVAFWCNPISGHATLYWYQQILGQGPKLLIQFQNNGVVDDSQLPKDRFSAERLKGVDSTLKIQPAKLEDSAVYLCASDRSGGASSIYGYTFGSGTRLTVV.

This clone has just one count. The rearrangement joins TRBV10-3 to TRBJ2-1, with D possibly being TRBD2 (6 bases). V shed 3 bases and J shed 10 bases, with 22 bases lying between them. Looked up from germline, CDR1 is ENHRY and CDR2 is SYGVKD. This CDR3 is built from 16 residues. This chain's CDR3 is CAISESGELAGREQFF. The CDR3 DNA is TGTGCCATCAGTGAAAGTGGGGAACTAGCAGGACGGGAGCAGTTCTTC.

This chain connects TRBV15 to TRBJ1-1; no reliable D call. The CDR3 consists of 12 residues. Trimming took 2 bases from V and 2 from J, leaving 3 bases between them. CDR1 LNHNV and CDR2 YYDKDF come from the germline V gene (reference sequence). CDR3: CATSRINTEAFF. The CDR3 DNA reads TGTGCCACCAGCAGAATAAACACTGAAGCTTTCTTT. The full variable domain, completed using reference TRBV15 and TRBJ1-1, is DAMVIQNPRYQVTQFGKPVTLSCSQTLNHNVMYWYQQKSSQAPKLLFHYYDKDFNNEADTPDNFQSRRPNTSFCFLDIRSPGLGDTAMYLCATSRINTEAFFGQGTRLTVV.

The chain joins TRBV19 to TRBJ1-2; D is undetermined. Germline CDR1 LNHDA, CDR2 SQIVND (reference sequence). Trimming took off 10 bases at V and 0 bases at J, with 15 bases between the two ends. The CDR3 sequence is 14 residues long. In nucleotides, the CDR3 is TGTGCCACCTCGAGGGCCACGGCTAACTATGGCTACACCTTC. It yields the protein CATSRATANYGYTF.

This chain links TRBV5-1 with TRBJ2-1; 10 nucleotides align to TRBD2. The trim removed 3 bases at V and 3 bases at J, leaving 6 bases unmatched. In germline, CDR1 is SGHRS, CDR2 YFSETQ. This CDR3 is built from 16 residues. The CDR3, as DNA: TGCGCCAGCAGCTCCGCCGGGACTAGCGTCTACAATGAGCAGTTCTTC. Translated, it gives CASSSAGTSVYNEQFF.

This clone was observed once. The DNA of the CDR3 is TGTGCCAGCAGCTGGACAGGGGGCAAAGATACGCAGTATTTT. Its protein is CASSWTGGKDTQYF. The rearrangement joins TRBV5-4 to TRBJ2-3; 11 bases fit TRBD1. V dropped 3 bases and J dropped 5; count of bases not matched to a gene: 2. CDR1 and CDR2 from the germline V gene are SGHNT and YYREEE (reference sequence). There are 14 residues in the CDR3. Full variable domain (remainder filled in from reference TRBV5-4 and TRBJ2-3): ETGVTQSPTHLIKTRGQQVTLRCSSQSGHNTVSWYQQALGQGPQFIFQYYREEENGRGNFPPRFSGLQFPNYSSELNVNALELDDSALYLCASSWTGGKDTQYFGPGTRLTVL.

The chain has TRBV5-4 and TRBJ2-7; 8 nucleotides match TRBD2. Germline CDR1 is SGHNT and CDR2 is YYREEE (reference sequence). J was trimmed by 3 bases and V by 3 bases; bases with no gene match: 2. The CDR3 consists of 13 residues. Here the CDR3 reads CASSSAGGYEQYF. In DNA form, the CDR3 reads TGTGCCAGCAGCTCGGCGGGAGGCTACGAGCAGTACTTC.

The chain recombines TRBV5-6 with TRBJ2-7; no definite D call. CDR3 length: 12 amino acids. The germline gives CDR1 SGHDT, CDR2 YYEEEE. V was pared by 0 bases and J by 6 bases, with 7 bases between. DNA for the CDR3: TGTGCCAGCAGCTTGGGGCTAGTCGAGCAGTACTTC. It yields the protein CASSLGLVEQYF.

This clone appeared a single time. The chain links TRBV9 to TRBJ2-7, with D perhaps TRBD2 (5 bases). CDR3 length equals 13 residues. Trimming removed 4 bases from V and 4 bases from J, with 12 bases in between. CDR1 is SGDLS, CDR2 YYNGEE, per germline. The DNA of the CDR3 is TGTGCCAGCAGCCCGTCTACGGGATACGAGCAGTACTTC. This sequence encodes CASSPSTGYEQYF.

J is TRBJ1-4 and V is TRBV19; TRBD1 might be the D (5 bases). V gave up 5 bases and J gave up 6 bases, with 10 bases separating them. The CDR3 is made up of 13 amino acids. CDR1 LNHDA and CDR2 SQIVND come from the germline V gene (reference sequence). CDR3: CASSQDKDEKLFF. In DNA form, the CDR3 reads TGTGCCAGTAGTCAGGACAAGGATGAAAAACTGTTTTTT.